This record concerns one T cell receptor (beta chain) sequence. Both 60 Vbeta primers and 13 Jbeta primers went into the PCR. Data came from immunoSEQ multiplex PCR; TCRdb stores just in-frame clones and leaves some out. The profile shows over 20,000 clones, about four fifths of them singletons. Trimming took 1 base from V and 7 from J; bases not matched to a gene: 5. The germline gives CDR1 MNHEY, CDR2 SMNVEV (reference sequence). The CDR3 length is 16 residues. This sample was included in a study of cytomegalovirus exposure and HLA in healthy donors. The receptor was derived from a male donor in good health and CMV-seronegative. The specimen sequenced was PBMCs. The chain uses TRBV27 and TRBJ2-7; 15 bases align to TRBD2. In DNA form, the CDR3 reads TGTGCCAGCAGTTTATTGGGGACTAGCGGGGGGATAGAGCAGTACTTC. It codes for CASSLLGTSGGIEQYF.